The 21 T cell receptor beta chains reported below all come from one sample, sequenced in a study of control samples from healthy donors and cancer patients. This table comes from immunoSEQ multiplex PCR, and its TCRdb copy is limited to in-frame clones, with some not included. The repertoire holds 150,000 or so clones, with roughly 90% as singletons. Sequenced material: blood. These receptors originate from a woman in her forties or fifties in good health.

The chain has TRBV5-1 and TRBJ2-3, with D perhaps matching TRBD1 (5 bases). The germline CDR1 and CDR2 sequences are SGHRS and YFSETQ. V was trimmed by 3 bases and J by 3 bases, leaving 14 bases between them. The CDR3 length is 15 residues. DNA for the CDR3: TGCGCCAGCAGCTCCCAGCAGGGCCCTACAGATACGCAGTATTTT. It translates to CASSSQQGPTDTQYF.

The J gene is TRBJ1-1, the V gene TRBV2, with TRBD1 matching over 9 bases. Germline-derived CDR1 and CDR2 are SNHLY and FYNNEI. After removal of 5 bases from V and 7 bases from J, the junction contained 2 bases not matched to a gene. The CDR3 is made up of 12 amino acids. CDR3 in amino acids: CASSRDRVEAFF. The DNA for the CDR3 is TGTGCCAGCAGTAGGGACAGGGTTGAAGCTTTCTTT.

This chain joins TRBV5-1 and TRBJ2-1, with D unresolved. This CDR3 is built from 15 residues. Germline V gives CDR1 SGHRS, CDR2 YFSETQ. The V end lost 4 bases, the J end lost 0 bases, and 11 bases lay between the germline ends. CDR3 sequence reads: CASSPLSGSYNEQFF. The CDR3 nucleotides read TGCGCCAGCAGCCCCTTATCCGGCTCCTACAATGAGCAGTTCTTC.

This chain joins TRBV5-1 and TRBJ2-5, with D possibly matching TRBD2 (5 bases). The CDR3 loop spans 15 amino acids. The germline V gene encodes CDR1 SGHRS and CDR2 YFSETQ. Trimming removed 1 base from V and 2 bases from J, with 12 bases in between. CDR3 protein: CASSLTGNGQETQYF. CDR3 nucleotide sequence: TGCGCCAGCAGCTTGACGGGGAATGGGCAAGAGACCCAGTACTTC.

The chain links TRBV30 to TRBJ1-1; 8 nucleotides agree with TRBD1. CDR1 and CDR2 from the germline V gene are GTSNPN and SVGIG (reference sequence). This CDR3 comprises 14 residues. After removal of 1 base from V and 5 bases from J, the junction contained 6 bases not matched to a gene. CDR3 in DNA: TGTGCCTGGAGTGCGAGGACAGGGAAAACTGAAGCTTTCTTT. Translation gives CAWSARTGKTEAFF.

This rearrangement joins TRBV19 to TRBJ2-2, with D maybe TRBD2 (5 bases). The V end was cut by 7 bases, the J end by 0 bases, with 15 bases between. Germline CDR1 and CDR2: LNHDA and SQIVND (reference sequence). The CDR3 contains 16 residues. The CDR3 nucleotides are TGTGCCAGTAACCCGATGAGCGGATCGAACACCGGGGAGCTGTTTTTT. It codes for CASNPMSGSNTGELFF.

The V call is TRBV7-9, the J call TRBJ1-4; 7 nucleotides match TRBD1. This CDR3 has 16 residues. Trimming cost V 0 bases and J 7 bases; bases outside gene matches: 8. Germline V lookup: CDR1 SEHNR, CDR2 FQNEAQ (reference sequence). CDR3: CASSLAPGGRSEKLFF. The CDR3 bases are TGTGCCAGCAGCTTAGCGCCAGGGGGGCGTAGTGAAAAACTGTTTTTT.

The V call is TRBV28, the J call TRBJ2-5; unclear D gene. Germline V gene data show CDR1 as MDHEN and CDR2 as SYDVKM. Trimming took 2 bases from V and 1 from J, leaving 11 bases between them. This CDR3 comprises 15 residues. This chain's CDR3 is CASSLVAEGQETQYF. The CDR3 nucleotides are TGTGCCAGCAGTTTAGTGGCGGAAGGCCAAGAGACCCAGTACTTC.

Points on this clone: This CDR3 is also generated by other DNA sequences in the sample. This sequence joins TRBV5-1 and TRBJ1-3, with TRBD1 matching over 8 bases. J gave up 4 bases and V 0 bases, and 0 bases lay outside the gene matches. The CDR3 covers 14 residues. Germline V CDR1 and CDR2: SGHRS, YFSETQ. CDR3 residues: CASSLGTGGNTIYF. For the CDR3, the DNA is TGCGCCAGCAGCTTGGGGACAGGGGGAAACACCATATATTTT.

This clone was seen only a few times. The chain is built from TRBV6-1 and TRBJ1-3; D call uncertain. The CDR3 has 14 residues. CDR1 and CDR2 (germline): MNHNS, SASEGT. With 2 bases removed from V and 4 bases from J, the gap between germline ends came to 9 bases. CDR3 bases: TGTGCCAGCAGTGAACAGCAAGGAGGAAACACCATATATTTT. As protein: CASSEQQGGNTIYF.

The V and J genes are TRBV30 and TRBJ1-6; possible D gene TRBD1, 6 bases. The germline V gene encodes CDR1 GTSNPN and CDR2 SVGIG (reference sequence). Trimming removed 3 bases from V and 10 bases from J, with 13 bases in between. The CDR3 has 13 amino acids. CDR3 nucleotide sequence: TGTGCCTGGAGAAAACAGGGTCGGTCACCCCTCCACTTT. Its protein is CAWRKQGRSPLHF.

J is TRBJ2-5 and V is TRBV19, with 8 bases that match TRBD1. The CDR3 spans 16 residues. V was clipped by 3 bases and J by 5 bases; unmatched bases: 11. From germline, CDR1 is LNHDA and CDR2 SQIVND (reference sequence). This chain's CDR3 is CASSIRPRGLGETQYF. The CDR3, as DNA: TGTGCCAGTAGTATTAGACCCAGGGGGCTCGGGGAGACCCAGTACTTC.

In this sample, this clone turned up a few times. The gene calls are TRBV7-2 and TRBJ1-6; D is perhaps TRBD1 (5 bases). Trimming stripped 3 bases from V and 2 bases from J, with 5 bases between. There are 14 residues in the CDR3. Germline CDR1 SGHTA, CDR2 FQGNSA. The CDR3 DNA reads as TGTGCCAGCAGCTTGGGGGCCTATAATTCACCCCTCCACTTT. This encodes CASSLGAYNSPLHF.

This chain links TRBV5-1 with TRBJ2-7, with TRBD2 as a possible D gene (6 bases). With 0 bases removed from V and 6 bases from J, the gap between germline ends came to 16 bases. Germline V gene sequence: CDR1 SGHRS, CDR2 YFSETQ. This CDR3 is built from 15 residues. The CDR3 here is CASSLVRGGGFEQYF. For the CDR3, the DNA is TGCGCCAGCAGCTTGGTTCGGGGAGGAGGGTTCGAGCAGTACTTC.

This rearrangement joins TRBV12-3 or TRBV12-4 to TRBJ1-2; TRBD1 agrees at 7 bases. V was pared by 4 bases and J by 2 bases, with 1 base of the junction left unmatched. The CDR3 totals 13 residues. The CDR3 nucleotides are TGTGCCAGCAGTTCGGGACAGAACTATGGCTACACCTTC. It translates to CASSSGQNYGYTF.

The V call is TRBV29-1, the J call TRBJ1-2; maybe TRBD1 (5 bases). The CDR3 runs 11 residues. V lost 6 bases and J lost 4, with 9 bases in between. CDR1 is SQVTM, CDR2 ANQGSEA, per germline. CDR3 DNA sequence: TGCAGCGTCCTTGGGACCTATGGCTACACCTTC. Amino acid sequence: CSVLGTYGYTF.

This clone was found once. The genes are TRBV20-1 and TRBJ1-2; no reliable D call. Trimming stripped 4 bases from V and 14 bases from J, with 8 bases between. This CDR3 has 8 residues. CDR1 is DFQATT and CDR2 is SNEGSKA in the germline V gene (reference sequence). CDR3 sequence (DNA): TGCAGTGCTAATCTCGGGACCTTC. This gives the protein CSANLGTF.

The chain employs TRBV30 and TRBJ1-2; 7 bases match TRBD1. Germline trimming cut 7 bases from V and 2 bases from J; bases unmatched to any gene: 4. The CDR3 runs 12 residues. Per germline, CDR1 GTSNPN and CDR2 SVGIG (reference sequence). CDR3 sequence: CASHRGNYGYTF. CDR3 in DNA: TGTGCCTCCCACAGGGGAAACTATGGCTACACCTTC. The variable domain in full, completed from reference TRBV30 and TRBJ1-2, reads SQTIHQWPATLVQPVGSPLSLECTVEGTSNPNLYWYRQAAGRGLQLLFYSVGIGQISSEVPQNLSASRPQDRQFILSSKKLLLSDSGFYLCASHRGNYGYTFGSGTRLTVV.

This clone was seen more than once but under ten times. The chain joins TRBV7-8 to TRBJ1-5; no firm D call. V lost 0 bases, J lost 6 bases, and 3 bases lay in between. This CDR3 contains 12 residues. Germline V lookup: CDR1 SGHVS, CDR2 FQNEAQ. The DNA for the CDR3 is TGTGCCAGCAGCTTAGCAGGTCAGCCCCAGCATTTT. This translates into CASSLAGQPQHF.

This clone has a single count. The gene calls are TRBV6-6 and TRBJ1-2, with 7 bases aligning to TRBD1. J lost 4 bases, V lost 7 bases, and 6 bases had no gene match. This CDR3 region has 13 residues. Germline assignment: CDR1 MNHNY and CDR2 SVGAGI (reference sequence). Here the CDR3 DNA reads TGTGCCAGCACCGACAGGACAGGCTATGGCTACACCTTC. It codes for CASTDRTGYGYTF.

The chain is built from TRBV27 and TRBJ2-1; no clear D gene. The CDR3 is 14 amino acids. The V gene's germline CDR1 is MNHEY and CDR2 SMNVEV (reference sequence). Trimming took 6 bases from V and 6 from J, leaving 15 bases between them. CDR3 sequence (DNA): TGTGCCAGCAGACTACACCCACTTTCCAATGAGCAGTTCTTC. Protein product: CASRLHPLSNEQFF.